The 17 T cell receptor beta chains reported below all come from one sample, sequenced in a study of T-cell memory formation after mild COVID-19. TCRdb reanalysed the 5' RACE reads using MiXCR and keeps one entry per CDR3 protein. Among roughly 410,000 distinct CDR3 sequences listed, roughly a quarter were seen once. Sequencing was performed on PBMCs or a T cell subset sorted from them (not recorded which). The receptors stem from an adult woman who had mild COVID-19 (a few samples of this study predate the infection). Cell type and time point are not known.

V is TRBV5-6 and J is TRBJ2-6, with a possible D match to TRBD1 (6 bases). CDR1 SGHDT and CDR2 YYEEEE come from the germline V gene. The V end lost 0 bases, the J end lost 0 bases, and 13 bases lay between the germline ends. This CDR3 region has 18 residues. The CDR3 spells CASSLGAGAASGANVLTF. The CDR3 DNA is TGTGCCAGCAGCTTGGGGGCAGGGGCTGCCTCTGGGGCCAACGTCCTGACTTTC.

Remarks on this clonotype: It is unclear where the CDR3 begins or ends on the DNA, so no DNA is shown, and the CDR3 is as TCRdb lists it. The chain couples TRBV12-3 or TRBV12-4 to TRBJ1-2; the table's D call, TRBD1, has no DNA check behind it. The CDR3 extends over 12 residues, inclusive of both ends. The CDR3 spells CASSLVGTGSTF.

This clonotype was picked up a small number of times. This chain's CDR3 is CASRLAGGQRGEQYF. The CDR3 DNA reads TGTGCCAGCAGACTAGCGGGGGGCCAACGGGGAGAGCAGTACTTC. The rearrangement uses TRBV12-3 or TRBV12-4 and TRBJ2-7; 12 nucleotides line up with TRBD2. This CDR3 has 15 residues. Germline trimming cut 6 bases from V and 7 bases from J; bases unmatched to any gene: 10.

The chain carries TRBV7-3 and TRBJ2-1; D might be TRBD1 or TRBD2, each matching 7 bases. Trimming pared 4 bases from V and 4 bases from J, leaving 14 bases between. The CDR3 contains 15 residues. Germline V gene lookup returns CDR1 SGHTA and CDR2 FQGTGA. The CDR3 region has the DNA TGTGCCAGCAGCTCTCAGGGGGGGATTTACAATGAGCAGTTCTTC. Translation: CASSSQGGIYNEQFF. Together with reference TRBV7-3 and TRBJ2-1, the CDR3 gives the full variable domain: GAGVSQTPSNKVTEKGKYVELRCDPISGHTALYWYRQSLGQGPEFLIYFQGTGAADDSGLPNDRFFAVRPEGSVSTLKIQRTERGDSAVYLCASSSQGGIYNEQFFGPGTRLTVL.

The chain joins TRBV20-1 to TRBJ1-2, with D possibly being TRBD1 (6 bases). This CDR3 spans 14 amino acids. Germline V CDR1 and CDR2: DFQATT, SNEGSKA (reference sequence). V was shortened by 3 bases and J by 5 bases, with 16 bases between the two germline ends. The CDR3 protein is CSASALDSEYGYTF. CDR3 nucleotide sequence: TGCAGTGCTAGCGCCTTGGACAGCGAATATGGCTACACCTTC.

CDR3: CASSLAGGFIGELFF. DNA for the CDR3: TGTGCCAGCAGCTTAGCGGGAGGGTTTATCGGGGAGCTGTTTTTT. This chain uses TRBV7-2 with TRBJ2-2; TRBD2 agrees at 7 bases. Trimming took 0 bases from V and 7 from J; bases not matched to a gene: 5. The CDR3 is 15 residues long. CDR1 and CDR2 from the germline V gene are SGHTA and FQGNSA.

This clonotype was recorded a few times. The chain employs TRBV14 and TRBJ2-3; 12 nucleotides line up with TRBD2. J lost 2 bases, V lost 1 base, and 4 bases had no gene match. The germline CDR1 and CDR2 sequences are SGHDN and FVKESK. The CDR3 sequence is 17 residues long. The CDR3 DNA sequence: TGTGCCAGCAGCCAAGTCCCTAGCGGGAGGGCCACAGATACGCAGTATTTT. Translated: CASSQVPSGRATDTQYF.

The chain employs TRBV12-3 or TRBV12-4 and TRBJ1-2, with 10 bases matching TRBD1. The trim removed 7 bases at V and 2 bases at J, leaving 4 bases unmatched. The CDR3 runs 14 residues. The CDR3 DNA follows: TGTGCCAGCACCCCGGGACAGGGGAACTATGGCTACACCTTC. This codes for CASTPGQGNYGYTF.

A remark on this clonotype: One junction end disagrees with the germline gene, perhaps due to a read error. This rearrangement joins TRBV7-7 to TRBJ1-1; D remains ambiguous. The CDR3 is made up of 13 amino acids. The germline V gene has CDR1 SSHAT and CDR2 FNYEAQ (reference sequence). CDR3 protein: CASSLGLETEAFF. CDR3 nucleotides: TGTGCTAGCAGCTTAGGTTTGGAGACTGAAGCTTTCTTT.

This clonotype was found many times. The rearrangement uses TRBV5-1 and TRBJ2-5, with a possible D match to TRBD1 (7 bases). The CDR3 is 14 amino acids. V was pared by 4 bases and J by 4 bases, with 14 bases between. Germline V gene data show CDR1 as SGHRS and CDR2 as YFSETQ. CDR3 amino acids: CASSPSGGRETQYF. The DNA of the CDR3 is TGCGCCAGCAGCCCCTCAGGGGGGAGAGAGACCCAGTACTTC.

This clonotype was counted only a few times. V usage is TRBV4-1 and J usage is TRBJ1-2; D not resolved. V was shortened by 1 base and J by 2 bases, with 11 bases between the two germline ends. The length of the CDR3 is 15 residues. Germline loops: CDR1 MGHRA, CDR2 YSYEKL. CDR3 residues: CASSQVLGRNYGYTF. As DNA, the CDR3 is TGCGCCAGCAGCCAAGTCCTTGGAAGGAACTATGGCTACACCTTC.

The chain links TRBV5-1 to TRBJ1-5; no definite D call. Trimming stripped 1 base from V and 4 bases from J, with 6 bases between. This CDR3 comprises 13 residues. Germline V CDR1 and CDR2: SGHRS, YFSETQ. This chain's CDR3 is CASSLTVNQPQHF. In DNA form, the CDR3 reads TGCGCCAGCAGCTTGACTGTAAATCAGCCCCAGCATTTT.

This clonotype was observed a handful of times. The rearrangement uses TRBV24-1 and TRBJ2-1; D is unclear. CDR1 is KGHDR and CDR2 is SFDVKD in the germline V gene. This CDR3 region has 13 residues. Trimming took off 8 bases at V and 10 bases at J, with 17 bases between the two ends. The CDR3 region has the DNA TGTGCCACCACCGGTGGTGTACAAGACGAGCAGTTCTTC. This gives the protein CATTGGVQDEQFF.

As regards this clonotype: The junction does not match germline at one end; this may be a read error. The V gene is TRBV6-6, the J gene TRBJ1-4; no firm D call. There are 14 residues in the CDR3. In germline, CDR1 is MNHNY, CDR2 SVGAGI (reference sequence). The CDR3: CACRLGRNNEKLFF. For the CDR3, the DNA is TGTGCCTGCAGACTAGGGCGTAATAATGAAAAACTGTTTTTT.

The J gene is TRBJ2-5, the V gene TRBV11-3; D not certain. Trimming cost V 3 bases and J 5 bases, with 10 bases left between them. The germline V gene has CDR1 SGHNT and CDR2 YENEEA. CDR3 size: 13 residues. Here the CDR3 reads CASSFDAGETQYF. For the CDR3, the DNA is TGTGCCAGCAGCTTTGACGCTGGGGAGACCCAGTACTTC.

The gene calls are TRBV12-3 or TRBV12-4 and TRBJ2-5, with a tentative D call TRBD2 (5 bases). V was clipped by 5 bases and J by 5 bases, with 18 bases between them. The CDR3 extends over 15 amino acids. For the CDR3, the DNA is TGTGCCAGCAGTACCGACTCTGAGGGAGTGGAGACCCAGTACTTC. Encoded protein: CASSTDSEGVETQYF.

This clonotype was recorded a few times. The J gene is TRBJ2-7, the V gene TRBV6-5; no definite D call. Germline CDR1 and CDR2: MNHEY and SVGAGI. The length of the CDR3 is 13 residues. V was cut by 2 bases and J by 7 bases, with 12 bases left in between. The CDR3 sequence is CASSYTRQVEQYF. The CDR3 DNA sequence: TGTGCCAGCAGTTACACCCGGCAGGTTGAGCAGTACTTC.